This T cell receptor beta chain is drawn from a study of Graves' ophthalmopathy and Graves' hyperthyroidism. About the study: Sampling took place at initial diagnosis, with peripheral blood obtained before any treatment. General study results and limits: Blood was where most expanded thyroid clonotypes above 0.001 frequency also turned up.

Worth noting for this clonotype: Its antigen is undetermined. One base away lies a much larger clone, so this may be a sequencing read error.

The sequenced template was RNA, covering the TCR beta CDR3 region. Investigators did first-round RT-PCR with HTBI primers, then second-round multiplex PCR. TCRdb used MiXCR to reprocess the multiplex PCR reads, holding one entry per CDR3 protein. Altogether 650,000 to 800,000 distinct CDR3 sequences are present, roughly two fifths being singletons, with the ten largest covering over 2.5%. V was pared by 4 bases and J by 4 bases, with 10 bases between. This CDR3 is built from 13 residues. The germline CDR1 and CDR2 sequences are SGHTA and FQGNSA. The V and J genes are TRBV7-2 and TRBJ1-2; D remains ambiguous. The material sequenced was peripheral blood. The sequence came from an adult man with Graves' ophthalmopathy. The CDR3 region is CASSSSTSYGYTF. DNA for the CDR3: TGTGCCAGCAGCTCCTCCACCAGCTATGGCTACACCTTC. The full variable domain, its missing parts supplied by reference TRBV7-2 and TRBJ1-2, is GAGVSQSPSNKVTEKGKDVELRCDPISGHTALYWYRQSLGQGLEFLIYFQGNSAPDKSGLPSDRFSAERTGGSVSTLTIQRTQQEDSAVYLCASSSSTSYGYTFGSGTRLTVV.